Below, 6 T cell receptor beta chains from the same sample are listed, as sequenced in a study of siplizumab effects on memory and regulatory T cells. Method: immunoSEQ multiplex PCR; TCRdb's copy keeps in-frame clones and lacks some. The sample has approximately 94,000 clones, 80% to 95% seen once. The sample was CD8+ T cells sorted from blood. The receptors shown here come from a human donor in good health.

About this clone: Distinct nucleotide sequences in the sample also encode this CDR3. This rearrangement joins TRBV27 to TRBJ2-1, with 7 positions matching TRBD2. Germline assignment: CDR1 MNHEY and CDR2 SMNVEV (reference sequence). This CDR3 comprises 14 residues. The V and J ends lost 2 bases and 4 bases, in that order; junction bases with no gene match: 2. The CDR3 reads CASSLAGAYNEQFF. CDR3 nucleotides: TGTGCCAGCAGTTTAGCGGGAGCTTACAATGAGCAGTTCTTC.

Turning to this clone: The germline gene is not matched at one end of the junction; a read error may be the cause. The rearrangement joins TRBV4-1 to TRBJ2-7; TRBD1 aligns across 7 bases. CDR3 length equals 14 residues. Germline CDR1 is MGHRA and CDR2 is YSYEKL. The DNA of the CDR3 is TGCGCCAGCAGTCAAGGGGACAGCCTCTACGAGCAGTACTTC. Translating gives CASSQGDSLYEQYF.

This rearrangement joins TRBV5-1 to TRBJ2-7; D call uncertain. The CDR3 is 13 amino acids. V shed 5 bases and J shed 6 bases, with 15 bases lying between them. CDR1 and CDR2 (germline): SGHRS, YFSETQ. CDR3 sequence: CASRAATPREQYF. CDR3 coding DNA: TGCGCCAGCAGGGCCGCGACTCCGCGCGAGCAGTACTTC. Drawing the rest from reference TRBV5-1 and TRBJ2-7, the complete variable domain is KAGVTQTPRYLIKTRGQQVTLSCSPISGHRSVSWYQQTPGQGLQFLFEYFSETQRNKGNFPGRFSGRQFSNSRSEMNVSTLELGDSALYLCASRAATPREQYFGPGTRLTVT.

The genes are TRBV6-5 and TRBJ2-2, with 8 nucleotides matching TRBD2. Germline V gene data show CDR1 as MNHEY and CDR2 as SVGAGI. This CDR3 contains 15 residues. Unmatched junction bases numbered 4, after V lost 6 bases and J lost 1 base. The CDR3 sequence: CASSNLAGNTGELFF. In DNA, the CDR3 is TGTGCCAGCAGCAACCTAGCGGGGAACACCGGGGAGCTGTTTTTT.

About this clone itself: One end of the junction is discordant with germline, which a read error may explain. This chain links TRBV19 with TRBJ2-3, with 8 bases that match TRBD1. CDR1 and CDR2 from the germline V gene are LNHDA and SQIVND (reference sequence). CDR3 length equals 14 residues. The CDR3 sequence: CASSWAGGTDTQYF. For the CDR3, the DNA is TGTGCCAGTAGCTGGGCAGGGGGCACGGATACGCAGTATTTT.

The J gene is TRBJ2-3, the V gene TRBV7-3; 8 bases match TRBD2. The CDR3 sequence is 18 residues long. Per germline, CDR1 SGHTA and CDR2 FQGTGA. V lost 2 bases and J lost 6; bases outside the gene matches: 16. The CDR3 sequence: CASSLLVRWREAGDTQYF. The DNA of the CDR3 is TGTGCCAGCAGCTTATTGGTTCGCTGGCGGGAGGCGGGGGATACGCAGTATTTT. The complete variable domain, with remaining parts taken from reference TRBV7-3 and TRBJ2-3, reads GAGVSQTPSNKVTEKGKYVELRCDPISGHTALYWYRQSLGQGPEFLIYFQGTGAADDSGLPNDRFFAVRPEGSVSTLKIQRTERGDSAVYLCASSLLVRWREAGDTQYFGPGTRLTVL.